The clone carrying this T cell receptor (beta chain) was counted only a few times. These data belong to a study of T cells in Graves' hyperthyroidism and ophthalmopathy. CDR1 WSHSY and CDR2 SAAADI come from the germline V gene. The V and J ends lost 7 bases and 4 bases, in that order; junction bases with no gene match: 7. This CDR3 is built from 15 residues. It was RNA transcripts that yielded the amplified TCR beta CDR3 regions. HTBI primers drove first-round RT-PCR of the TCR CDR3. MiXCR was run by TCRdb on the multiplex PCR reads, yielding one entry per CDR3 protein. This sample has about 400,000 distinct CDR3 sequences, with under 15% found just once. For the diagnoses, clinical symptoms, serum thyroxine and TRAb, thyroid ultrasound and orbital computed tomography were used.

This TCR was recovered from a woman aged 30 to 39 with Graves' hyperthyroidism. V usage is TRBV10-2 and J usage is TRBJ2-1, with 10 bases matching TRBD1. Source material: blood. Here the CDR3 DNA reads TGCGCCAGCACGTCGGACAGGGGGGTTTACAATGAGCAGTTCTTC. Residues: CASTSDRGVYNEQFF.